This TCR beta chain comes out of a study of shared clonotypes between healthy human individuals. CD45RO negativity and positive selection for CCR7 defined naive CD8 cells, a population that excluded terminally differentiated effector memory CD45RA+ cells. Germline V gene lookup returns CDR1 SGHNT and CDR2 YENEEA. The CDR3 has 14 amino acids. The V end was cut by 5 bases, the J end by 4 bases, with 12 bases between. With respect to this clone: Its antigen is unknown.

Each subset's genomic DNA was split evenly across several immunoSEQ plates. Produced via immunoSEQ multiplex PCR; TCRdb's table is partial and in-frame only. The table includes about 750,000 clones, around 92% detected once. Notes on the study in general: Inspection by rarefaction showed sorted-subset sequencing to be incomplete despite large depth.

This TCR was recovered from a man younger than 40 in good health. The rearrangement links TRBV11-3 to TRBJ2-1, with D perhaps matching TRBD1 (6 bases). What was sequenced was naive CD8+ T cells sorted from blood. The DNA of the CDR3 is TGTGCCAGCAGCGCTGCCGGGACATACAATGAGCAGTTCTTC. It yields the protein CASSAAGTYNEQFF.